These 28 T cell receptor beta chains were sequenced from one sample in a study of identical twins. TCRdb processed the 5' RACE reads anew with MiXCR; each CDR3 protein has one entry. The sample lists approximately 690,000 distinct CDR3 sequences, around 6% seen once, with roughly 1.8% in the top ten. The source material was naive T cells sorted from blood. The receptors stem from a man aged 18 to 35 in good health.

This clonotype showed up many times. The chain links TRBV15 to TRBJ1-1; the match to TRBD1 covers 9 bases. V lost 10 bases, J lost 5 bases, and 5 bases stayed unmatched. From germline, CDR1 is LNHNV and CDR2 YYDKDF (reference sequence). The CDR3 has 12 amino acids. For the CDR3, the DNA is TGTGCCAGCGGACAGGGGAGAACTGAAGCTTTCTTT. Translated, it gives CASGQGRTEAFF.

This clonotype was recorded a few times. The chain recombines TRBV6-1 with TRBJ2-7, with D unclear. CDR1 and CDR2 (germline): MNHNS, SASEGT. This CDR3 contains 13 residues. The V end was cut by 7 bases, the J end by 0 bases, with 10 bases between. The DNA of the CDR3 is TGTGCCAGCAACGGACGAAACTCCTACGAGCAGTACTTC. Translation: CASNGRNSYEQYF.

The V call is TRBV5-5, the J call TRBJ2-1, with 7 bases fitting TRBD1. After removal of 4 bases from V and 4 bases from J, the junction contained 14 bases not matched to a gene. Germline CDR1 is SGHKS and CDR2 is YYEKEE (reference sequence). The CDR3 spans 17 residues. This CDR3 reads CASSPDYTGALYNEQFF. The CDR3 DNA follows: TGTGCCAGCAGCCCGGATTATACAGGGGCCCTATACAATGAGCAGTTCTTC.

Ten or more counts support this clonotype. The chain has TRBV5-5 and TRBJ2-1, with TRBD1 matching 11 bases. The V gene's germline CDR1 is SGHKS and CDR2 YYEKEE (reference sequence). The trim removed 0 bases at V and 4 bases at J, leaving 6 bases unmatched. The CDR3 contains 17 residues. The CDR3: CASSLAPDRGLYNEQFF. The CDR3 DNA follows: TGTGCCAGCAGCTTGGCCCCGGACAGGGGGCTTTACAATGAGCAGTTCTTC.

This clonotype has just a few counts. The chain uses TRBV14 and TRBJ2-2; 7 nucleotides match TRBD2. CDR1 is SGHDN and CDR2 is FVKESK in the germline V gene. V gave up 4 bases and J gave up 4 bases; unmatched junction bases: 9. The CDR3 is 16 residues long. The CDR3 nucleotides are TGTGCCAGCAGCCGGGGACTAACCCAACCCACCGGGGAGCTGTTTTTT. Translating it yields CASSRGLTQPTGELFF.

This clonotype has at least ten counts. V gene TRBV4-3 combines with J gene TRBJ1-2; D is possibly TRBD1 (6 bases). The ends were cut back, 2 bases at V and 2 bases at J, with 12 bases in the middle. Germline V gene sequence: CDR1 LGHNA, CDR2 YSLEER. CDR3 size: 15 residues. The CDR3 region has the DNA TGCGCCAGCAGCCAAAACAGGGTCGGGAACTATGGCTACACCTTC. Protein sequence: CASSQNRVGNYGYTF.

Only a few counts were recorded for this clonotype. V usage is TRBV12-3 or TRBV12-4 and J usage is TRBJ2-3; D unclear. Between the trimmed V and J ends, which lost 3 bases and 1 base, there was a span of 11 bases. The CDR3 has 15 residues. The CDR3 region has the DNA TGTGCCAGCAGTTTGAGACCCGCCCGCACAGATACGCAGTATTTT. As protein: CASSLRPARTDTQYF.

A remark on this clonotype: A read error may explain this, as a much larger clone is one base away. The chain has TRBV29-1 and TRBJ2-3; a possible D gene is TRBD2 (5 bases). The CDR3 runs 13 residues. Per germline, CDR1 SQVTM and CDR2 ANQGSEA. V was cut by 4 bases and J by 1 base, with 9 bases left in between. The CDR3 protein is CSVGISGTDTQYF. The CDR3 region has the DNA TGCAGCGTTGGAATTAGCGGCACAGATACGCAGTATTTT.

This clonotype was seen repeatedly, ten times or more. CDR3 region: CASSRGQSYEQYV. The CDR3 DNA sequence: TGTGCCAGCAGCAGAGGACAGTCCTACGAGCAGTACGTC. The chain carries TRBV12-3 or TRBV12-4 and TRBJ2-7; possible D gene TRBD1, 6 bases. Trimming took 6 bases from V and 1 from J, leaving 10 bases between them. This CDR3 contains 13 residues.

J is TRBJ2-3 and V is TRBV20-1; D remains unclear. Germline CDR1 and CDR2: DFQATT and SNEGSKA (reference sequence). Trimming left V 5 bases short and J 4 bases short, with 10 bases between. The CDR3 sequence is 12 residues long. DNA of the CDR3: TGCAGTGCTCAATCTAGACCAGATACGCAGTATTTT. It codes for CSAQSRPDTQYF.

This clonotype showed up many times. V is TRBV6-2 or TRBV6-3 and J is TRBJ2-5; a weak D match, TRBD2 (5 bases). This CDR3 has 16 residues. Germline CDR1 MNHEY, CDR2 SVGEGT. The V and J ends lost 2 bases and 1 base respectively, with 14 bases between them. CDR3 nucleotide sequence: TGTGCCAGCAGTTACAGGCGGGTCGATTTCCAAGAGACCCAGTACTTC. Its translation: CASSYRRVDFQETQYF.

This clonotype was recorded at least ten times. The J gene is TRBJ2-1, the V gene TRBV29-1; TRBD2 matches 14 bases. The V segment lost 4 bases and the J segment 10 bases; nucleotides outside the gene matches: 3. The V gene's germline CDR1 is SQVTM and CDR2 ANQGSEA. CDR3 length: 13 residues. The CDR3 region has the DNA TGCAGCGTTGCGGGACTAGCGGGAGAGGAGCAGTTCTTC. Residues: CSVAGLAGEEQFF.

This clonotype has more than one count but fewer than ten. The genes are TRBV7-9 and TRBJ2-2, with TRBD2 as a possible D gene (5 bases). The CDR3 runs to 11 residues. Trimming pared 11 bases from V and 5 bases from J, leaving 9 bases between. The germline gives CDR1 SEHNR, CDR2 FQNEAQ (reference sequence). CDR3 sequence: CAGSGTGELFF. As DNA, the CDR3 is TGTGCCGGGTCGGGAACCGGGGAGCTGTTTTTT.

This clonotype was detected many times. The V call is TRBV5-6, the J call TRBJ2-2; 8 nucleotides agree with TRBD1. After removal of 5 bases from V and 1 base from J, the junction contained 7 bases not matched to a gene. Germline loops: CDR1 SGHDT, CDR2 YYEEEE. The length of the CDR3 is 16 residues. Here the CDR3 reads CASRLTGVWNTGELFF. For the CDR3, the DNA is TGTGCCAGCAGATTGACAGGGGTATGGAACACCGGGGAGCTGTTTTTT.

This clonotype came up many times. V is TRBV7-2 and J is TRBJ2-1, with unresolved D. CDR1 and CDR2 (germline): SGHTA, FQGNSA. This CDR3 region has 14 residues. Trimming stripped 3 bases from V and 6 bases from J, with 12 bases between. The CDR3 spells CASSFGWDGNEQFF. Here the CDR3 DNA reads TGTGCCAGCAGCTTCGGATGGGATGGCAATGAGCAGTTCTTC.

The chain is built from TRBV7-2 and TRBJ1-2; D is unclear. The CDR3 contains 14 residues. Between the trimmed V and J ends, which lost 1 base and 6 bases, there was a span of 12 bases. Germline CDR1 SGHTA, CDR2 FQGNSA. CDR3 protein: CASSLGDGSDGYTF. The CDR3 nucleotides read TGTGCCAGCAGCTTAGGGGATGGGTCGGATGGCTACACCTTC.

The J gene is TRBJ2-4, the V gene TRBV18, with 7 bases fitting TRBD1. CDR3 length equals 21 residues. The germline CDR1 and CDR2 sequences are KGHSH and LQKENI. V was clipped by 5 bases and J by 0 bases; unmatched bases: 22. In DNA form, the CDR3 reads TGTGCCAGCTCATCCCGGACAGGACCAGCGACCGGCCCACTAGCCAAAAACATTCAGTACTTC. This codes for CASSSRTGPATGPLAKNIQYF. Full variable domain (remainder filled in from reference TRBV18 and TRBJ2-4): NAGVMQNPRHLVRRRGQEARLRCSPMKGHSHVYWYRQLPEEGLKFMVYLQKENIIDESGMPKERFSAEFPKEGPSILRIQQVVRGDSAAYFCASSSRTGPATGPLAKNIQYFGAGTRLSVL.

This clonotype appeared a few times. V is TRBV28 and J is TRBJ2-7; D perhaps matches TRBD1 (6 bases). In germline, CDR1 is MDHEN, CDR2 SYDVKM. The V and J ends lost 2 bases and 3 bases respectively, with 14 bases between them. This CDR3 is built from 15 residues. The CDR3: CASSLSQGTIYEQYF. DNA of the CDR3: TGTGCCAGCAGTTTAAGTCAGGGGACAATCTACGAGCAGTACTTC.

This clonotype turned up a few times. This chain connects TRBV11-2 to TRBJ2-1; TRBD2 matches 10 bases. Germline assignment: CDR1 SGHAT and CDR2 FQNNGV. After removal of 5 bases from V and 6 bases from J, the junction contained 4 bases not matched to a gene. There are 14 residues in the CDR3. The CDR3 loop reads CASSQGLAVNEQFF. The CDR3 nucleotides are TGTGCCAGCAGCCAAGGACTAGCGGTCAATGAGCAGTTCTTC. Using reference TRBV11-2 and TRBJ2-1 for the parts outside the CDR3, the full variable domain is EAGVAQSPRYKIIEKRQSVAFWCNPISGHATLYWYQQILGQGPKLLIQFQNNGVVDDSQLPKDRFSAERLKGVDSTLKIQPAKLEDSAVYLCASSQGLAVNEQFFGPGTRLTVL.

This clonotype came up a few times. The chain links TRBV6-1 to TRBJ2-6; D may match TRBD1 or TRBD2 (5 bases each). The length of the CDR3 is 15 residues. V was shortened by 6 bases and J by 0 bases, with 9 bases between the two germline ends. Per the germline V gene, CDR1 is MNHNS and CDR2 is SASEGT. CDR3 region: CASRGTGSGANVLTF. DNA of the CDR3: TGTGCCAGCAGAGGGACCGGCTCTGGGGCCAACGTCCTGACTTTC.

The chain has TRBV10-3 and TRBJ2-1; 9 nucleotides line up with TRBD1. Looked up from germline, CDR1 is ENHRY and CDR2 is SYGVKD. Germline trimming cut 6 bases from V and 7 bases from J; bases unmatched to any gene: 7. The CDR3 is 14 amino acids. The CDR3 reads CAISSDRGRNEQFF. The CDR3 coding sequence is TGTGCCATCAGCTCGGACAGGGGTAGAAATGAGCAGTTCTTC.

This clonotype has a count of ten or more. This chain joins TRBV5-1 and TRBJ2-5; D is perhaps TRBD1 (5 bases). The germline CDR1 and CDR2 sequences are SGHRS and YFSETQ. Trimming took 4 bases from V and 4 from J, leaving 17 bases between them. The CDR3 has 15 residues. As DNA, the CDR3 is TGCGCCAGCAGCAGTGGGGCGGATGTTCGAGAGACCCAGTACTTC. Residues: CASSSGADVRETQYF.

This clonotype has a count of ten or more. This sequence joins TRBV6-2 or TRBV6-3 and TRBJ2-1; D remains unclear. V was clipped by 3 bases and J by 8 bases, with 8 bases between them. The CDR3 is 12 residues long. Germline CDR1 reads MNHEY; CDR2 reads SVGEGT. For the CDR3, the DNA is TGTGCCAGCAGTTATGGTCAGCATGAGCAGTTCTTC. Encoded protein: CASSYGQHEQFF.

Of note for this clonotype: A much more abundant neighbour one base away suggests this may be a read error. The rearrangement joins TRBV15 to TRBJ1-2; D is unclear. CDR1 and CDR2 from the germline V gene are LNHNV and YYDKDF (reference sequence). Trimming cost V 0 bases and J 3 bases, with 11 bases left between them. The CDR3 contains 15 residues. CDR3 sequence reads: CATSRDVAAYYGYTF. For the CDR3, the DNA is TGTGCCACCAGCAGAGATGTGGCAGCCTACTATGGCTACACCTTC.

At least ten counts were recorded for this clonotype. The chain carries TRBV12-3 or TRBV12-4 and TRBJ1-6; D might be TRBD1 (5 bases). Trimming stripped 6 bases from V and 0 bases from J, with 12 bases between. The CDR3 contains 16 residues. The CDR3 bases are TGTGCCAGCAGCTCAGGGAGGGGCTCCTATAATTCACCCCTCCACTTT. This sequence encodes CASSSGRGSYNSPLHF.

This clonotype was seen ten or more times. The chain links TRBV12-3 or TRBV12-4 to TRBJ2-1; D gene ambiguous. The CDR3 totals 19 residues. Between the trimmed V and J ends, which lost 5 bases and 2 bases, there was a span of 25 bases. For the CDR3, the DNA is TGTGCCAGCAGTACCACGGCTCCGTCCCACCAAACCCCCTACAATGAGCAGTTCTTC. This translates into CASSTTAPSHQTPYNEQFF.

This clonotype appeared many times. The chain recombines TRBV6-1 with TRBJ1-2; 7 positions agree with TRBD1. This CDR3 comprises 14 residues. With V trimmed by 6 bases and J by 4 bases, 8 bases remained unmatched. In germline, CDR1 is MNHNS, CDR2 SASEGT. CDR3 region: CASRPGTALYGYTF. In nucleotides, the CDR3 is TGTGCCAGCAGACCAGGGACAGCCCTCTATGGCTACACCTTC.

This clonotype was seen ten or more times. This sequence joins TRBV10-3 and TRBJ2-5; possible D gene TRBD2, 5 bases. The CDR3 is made up of 12 amino acids. The germline gives CDR1 ENHRY, CDR2 SYGVKD. V was trimmed by 6 bases and J by 1 base, leaving 6 bases between them. CDR3: CAIRTTQETQYF. CDR3 in DNA: TGTGCCATCAGGACTACCCAAGAGACCCAGTACTTC.